The text below deals with one T cell receptor beta chain. Its specific antigen is unknown. Per-nucleotide qualities are absent, and no much larger clonotype sits a single base away. The source of the sample is a study of shared clonotypes between healthy human individuals (dated by TCRdb to about 2020). Regarding the research as a whole: Three men and a couple of women, aged 18 to 49 years, made up the cohort. Per donor, three plates each were used for CD4 naive and CD4 memory, two for CD8 naive, and one for CD8 memory. To estimate repertoire size and how much clonotypes are shared between individuals, the study performed deep sequencing of blood TCR repertoires from a few healthy adults. To increase sequencing depth and limit assay-specific biases, different laboratories used diverse techniques to prepare libraries and sequence TCR repertoires. Each donor's leukapheresis produced roughly between about 0.85 and 10 billion PBMCs. Summary of the overall study and its limitations: Sampling was limited to blood, and TCR repertoires in tissue likely differ from TCR repertoires in blood. Based on pairwise subsampling, the degree of clonotype sharing among donors was expected to be affected by sequencing depth. The small number of donors limited the genetic and exposure-history diversity represented. Compared with non-shared clonotypes, the clonotypes found in all four sorted-subset donors had higher generation probabilities. Naive subsets generally had larger estimated clonotype richness than memory subsets. Sharing across a few donors was observed for 4.5% to 6.5% of naive CD4, about 3.2% of naive CD8, roughly 2.3% of memory CD4, and around 0.4% of memory CD8 clonotypes. Even with the large sequencing depth, rarefaction of the sorted-subset datasets indicated that sequencing was incomplete.

Donors were healthy HIV-negative adults with no recently reported acute infections or vaccinations. Only Caucasian adults living in Nashville, Tennessee, USA were represented among the donors. CD4+ T cells were enriched through magnetic negative selection, after which naive cells were positively selected on CD45RA and the remaining negative fraction served as the memory subset. Blood was obtained by leukapheresis, after which PBMCs were separated by Ficoll-Histopaque density gradient centrifugation and cryopreserved in liquid nitrogen vapor phase. Analytical flow cytometry was used to check the purity and quantity of every magnetically sorted T cell population. From each sorted fraction, genomic DNA was isolated and quantified by UV absorbance on a Nanodrop 2000c. Including the terminal cysteine and phenylalanine, the CDR3 comprises 16 residues. The kept DNA is CDR3 alone, 48 bases in frame from the first base. CDR1 is given as SGHNT and CDR2 as YYREEE, both from the germline V gene (reference sequence). Deletion took 2 bases off V and 4 bases off J, with a span of 16 bases between the germline ends.

Using the deep immunoSEQ assay, multiplex PCR amplified TCR CDR3 regions from genomic DNA. Extracted genomic DNA from each cell subset was spread evenly across all wells of several immunoSEQ 96-well plates, with each plate serving as a replicate. Each replicate PCR for sorted subsets received about 210 ng genomic DNA, equal to about 30,000 T cell genomes. The purified libraries were quantified using a Qubit 3.0 fluorometer, sized with a Bioanalyzer 2100, and then quantified again using the KAPA Library Quantification kit. A separate single-read 150-cycle Illumina NextSeq 550 flow cell was used to sequence each immunoSEQ 96-well plate. The original methods were these. Because the immunoSEQ output held only junctional sequences and lacked quality scores, the filtering could not match the filtering applied to full-length reads. Sequences were annotated with PyIR, a Python wrapper for IgBLAST v1.9, and V/J genes and CDR3 were assigned using IMGT germline references. Reads with weak V/J assignments (E-value above 1e-6), missing CDR3, stop codons, out-of-frame junctions, or ambiguous translated residues were removed. A V3J clonotype was defined by an identical inferred V gene, J gene, and CDR3 amino acid sequence. Percentage overlap between repertoires was computed as shared unique clonotypes divided by the size of the smaller repertoire. Three approaches were used to assess repertoire richness: RTK rarefaction, the Chao1 estimator, and Recon v2.1 estimates of unobserved clonotypes. OLGA was used to compute generation probabilities for all TCRbeta clonotypes that the gDNA method yielded from a few donors. Entries here come from immuneACCESS through TCRdb and include only in-frame sequences with V and J called. Some clones fail to appear in such tables; in the studies checked, an unresolved V gene covers under half of the shortfall, and the cause of the remainder is unknown. Clone size and the V and J calls come from that table; the DNA yielded D and trimming. This sample lists around 2.5 million clones; 93% were detected once. 0.36% of the sample belongs to the ten largest clones.

What was sequenced was naive CD4+ T cells from PBMCs. The sample's cell subset or site label, in plain terms: CD45RA+ positively selected. The chain is assembled from TRBV5-4 and TRBJ1-3, with a weak D call of TRBD1 (5 bases match). This receptor was obtained from a man younger than 30 in good health. Some clones in this sample may be carry-over from other donors' samples. The CDR3 in this case is CASSLERQGGGNTIYF. The bases are TGTGCCAGCAGCTTAGAGCGTCAGGGAGGAGGAAACACCATATATTTT. The reference TRBV5-4 and TRBJ1-3 proteins fill in what lies around the CDR3, so the full variable domain reads ETGVTQSPTHLIKTRGQQVTLRCSSQSGHNTVSWYQQALGQGPQFIFQYYREEENGRGNFPPRFSGLQFPNYSSELNVNALELDDSALYLCASSLERQGGGNTIYFGEGSWLTVV.